The 14 T cell receptor beta chains given below trace back to one sample, sequenced in a study of T cells in localized non-small cell lung cancer. Data came from immunoSEQ multiplex PCR; TCRdb stores just in-frame clones and leaves some out. The table shows under 15,000 clones, with about 28% occurring only once. The sample in question was lung tumor tissue, obtained before any cancer treatment. The receptors here all came from an older female donor with stage I lung adenocarcinoma.

This clone was seen more than once but under ten times. The chain employs TRBV19 and TRBJ2-1, with 13 bases that match TRBD2. V was clipped by 3 bases and J by 0 bases; unmatched bases: 2. This CDR3 has 17 amino acids. Looked up from germline, CDR1 is LNHDA and CDR2 is SQIVND (reference sequence). CDR3 residues: CASSMGLAGISYNEQFF. The CDR3 nucleotides are TGTGCCAGTAGTATGGGACTAGCGGGAATCTCCTACAATGAGCAGTTCTTC.

J is TRBJ1-2 and V is TRBV11-3; D unclear. This CDR3 spans 17 amino acids. The V end lost 3 bases, the J end lost 0 bases, and 17 bases lay between the germline ends. Germline V gene sequence: CDR1 SGHNT, CDR2 YENEEA. The CDR3 here is CASSLGIGTPSNYGYTF. In DNA form, the CDR3 reads TGTGCCAGCAGCTTGGGGATAGGAACCCCGTCTAACTATGGCTACACCTTC.

This clone is labeled as large (0.1 to 1%). This chain uses TRBV12-5 with TRBJ1-6; D not certain. There are 12 residues in the CDR3. Germline V gene lookup returns CDR1 LGHNT and CDR2 FRNRAP. This CDR3 is CASTNHNSPLHF. DNA for the CDR3: TGTGCCAGCACCAACCATAATTCACCCCTCCACTTT.

This clone was detected a few times. CDR3 sequence (DNA): TGTGCCAGCAGCTTGGCCCTTCCCTGGGATACGCAGTATTTT. Protein product: CASSLALPWDTQYF. This rearrangement joins TRBV11-3 to TRBJ2-3, with D uncertain. The CDR3 sequence is 14 residues long. Per germline, CDR1 SGHNT and CDR2 YENEEA. The ends were cut back, 3 bases at V and 6 bases at J, with 13 bases in the middle. Based on the CDR3 plus reference TRBV11-3 and TRBJ2-3, the full variable domain is EAGVVQSPRYKIIEKKQPVAFWCNPISGHNTLYWYLQNLGQGPELLIRYENEEAVDDSQLPKDRFSAERLKGVDSTLKIQPAELGDSAVYLCASSLALPWDTQYFGPGTRLTVL.

The J gene is TRBJ2-1, the V gene TRBV11-3; 9 bases match TRBD2. The CDR3 has 15 amino acids. Germline CDR1 reads SGHNT; CDR2 reads YENEEA. V shed 4 bases, J shed 2 bases, and the junction held 3 bases outside the gene matches. The CDR3 sequence is CASSSERGAYNEQFF. The CDR3 DNA reads as TGTGCCAGCAGCTCCGAGCGGGGGGCCTACAATGAGCAGTTCTTC.

This clone occurred a few times. The chain combines TRBV6-8 with TRBJ1-5; D remains ambiguous. The V end lost 5 bases, the J end lost 0 bases, and 11 bases lay between the germline ends. The CDR3 totals 15 residues. The V gene's germline CDR1 is MNHGY and CDR2 SAAAGT. Here the CDR3 DNA reads TGTGCCAGCAGTGTACGGCAGTCTAGCAATCAGCCCCAGCATTTT. Translated: CASSVRQSSNQPQHF.

This clone appeared a few times. A read error may account for a junction end that differs from germline. The chain uses TRBV6-8 and TRBJ2-7, with 10 nucleotides matching TRBD2. This CDR3 spans 16 amino acids. Germline CDR1 reads MNHGY; CDR2 reads SAAAGT. The CDR3: CAISGPSGSKAHEQYF. In nucleotides, the CDR3 is TGTGCCATCAGTGGTCCTAGCGGGAGTAAAGCCCACGAGCAGTACTTC.

This clone has just one count. The chain is built from TRBV30 and TRBJ1-1; the D gene is possibly TRBD1 (6 bases). The CDR3 contains 12 residues. Between the trimmed V and J ends, which lost 7 bases and 4 bases, there was a span of 13 bases. CDR1 GTSNPN and CDR2 SVGIG come from the germline V gene (reference sequence). The CDR3 region has the DNA TGTGCCTCCAACAGGGTTTCCACTGAAGCTTTCTTT. Translation: CASNRVSTEAFF.

In this sample, this clone turned up a few times. The chain employs TRBV5-1 and TRBJ1-1; unclear D gene. CDR1 and CDR2 from the germline V gene are SGHRS and YFSETQ. The V end lost 5 bases, the J end lost 1 base, and 12 bases lay between the germline ends. CDR3 length: 14 amino acids. This CDR3 reads CASSPTDGNTEAFF. As DNA, the CDR3 is TGCGCCAGCAGTCCGACGGATGGGAACACTGAAGCTTTCTTT.

This clone turned up a few times. This sequence joins TRBV30 and TRBJ2-5, with a possible D match to TRBD1 (6 bases). This CDR3 has 13 amino acids. Trimming removed 0 bases at V and 4 bases at J, with 9 bases between. Germline CDR1 GTSNPN, CDR2 SVGIG (reference sequence). CDR3 protein: CAWSVQGRETQYF. The CDR3 region has the DNA TGTGCCTGGAGTGTACAGGGCCGAGAGACCCAGTACTTC.

This clone was seen a few times. J is TRBJ2-7 and V is TRBV18; weak D call: TRBD2 (5 bases). The V end was cut by 5 bases, the J end by 3 bases, with 11 bases between. The CDR3 covers 13 residues. Germline V gene sequence: CDR1 KGHSH, CDR2 LQKENI. CDR3 sequence reads: CASSGNAGYEQYF. For the CDR3, the DNA is TGTGCCAGCTCAGGCAATGCGGGCTACGAGCAGTACTTC.

This clone was counted between two and nine times. This chain connects TRBV6-8 to TRBJ2-7, with 8 nucleotides matching TRBD2. This CDR3 is 18 amino acids long. From germline, CDR1 is MNHGY and CDR2 SAAAGT. V gave up 6 bases and J gave up 4 bases; unmatched junction bases: 20. The CDR3 nucleotides are TGTGCCAGCAGCCCGGGTGGGACTAGAGCGGGAGAATCGTACGAGCAGTACTTC. Translated, it gives CASSPGGTRAGESYEQYF.

This clone is medium-sized within its sample. This chain joins TRBV6-8 and TRBJ1-3; D is unclear. The length of the CDR3 is 14 residues. The germline CDR1 and CDR2 sequences are MNHGY and SAAAGT. V lost 5 bases and J 2 bases, leaving 10 bases between the germline ends. DNA for the CDR3: TGTGCCAGCAGTCCCATTATCACTGGAAACACCATATATTTT. Translated: CASSPIITGNTIYF.

In this sample, this clone turned up many times. This chain joins TRBV11-3 and TRBJ1-2, with TRBD1 matching over 8 bases. The germline gives CDR1 SGHNT, CDR2 YENEEA. CDR3 length: 15 amino acids. V shed 5 bases, J shed 2 bases, and the junction held 7 bases outside the gene matches. CDR3 sequence (DNA): TGTGCCAGCAGCGCTGGACAGGGAACAAACTATGGCTACACCTTC. Residues: CASSAGQGTNYGYTF. The full variable domain, its missing parts supplied by reference TRBV11-3 and TRBJ1-2, is EAGVVQSPRYKIIEKKQPVAFWCNPISGHNTLYWYLQNLGQGPELLIRYENEEAVDDSQLPKDRFSAERLKGVDSTLKIQPAELGDSAVYLCASSAGQGTNYGYTFGSGTRLTVV.